The 3 T cell receptor beta chains below come from one sample, sequenced in a study of blood T cell repertoires in COVID-19. Clones were read by immunoSEQ multiplex PCR, and TCRdb kept only the in-frame ones, dropping some. The table shows tens of thousands of clones, with roughly 92% occurring only once. The sequencing input was peripheral blood. These receptors originate from a man aged 45-65 years with COVID-19, enrolled during active disease.

The chain carries TRBV9 and TRBJ2-7, with 9 bases fitting TRBD2. V lost 4 bases to trimming and J lost 2 bases; unmatched junction nucleotides: 10. The CDR3 length is 16 residues. Germline lookup yields CDR1 SGDLS and CDR2 YYNGEE. In nucleotides, the CDR3 is TGTGCCAGCAGCAATAGCGGGAGCGCAGGGGCCTACGAGCAGTACTTC. This translates into CASSNSGSAGAYEQYF.

The chain couples TRBV4-3 to TRBJ2-1; 7 bases line up with TRBD1. Germline CDR1 is LGHNA and CDR2 is YSLEER. With 2 bases clipped from V and 8 bases from J, the junction kept 9 bases outside the gene matches. The CDR3 spans 15 residues. Here the CDR3 reads CASSQQGQPRDEQFF. The CDR3 bases are TGCGCCAGCAGCCAACAGGGACAGCCTCGGGATGAGCAGTTCTTC.

The chain couples TRBV5-1 to TRBJ2-5; 8 bases match TRBD1. The CDR3 totals 15 residues. From germline, CDR1 is SGHRS and CDR2 YFSETQ. V dropped 7 bases and J dropped 4; count of bases not matched to a gene: 12. The CDR3 DNA reads TGCGCCAGCTCCGCTAGAGGACAGGGAGGAGAGACCCAGTACTTC. Translated: CASSARGQGGETQYF.